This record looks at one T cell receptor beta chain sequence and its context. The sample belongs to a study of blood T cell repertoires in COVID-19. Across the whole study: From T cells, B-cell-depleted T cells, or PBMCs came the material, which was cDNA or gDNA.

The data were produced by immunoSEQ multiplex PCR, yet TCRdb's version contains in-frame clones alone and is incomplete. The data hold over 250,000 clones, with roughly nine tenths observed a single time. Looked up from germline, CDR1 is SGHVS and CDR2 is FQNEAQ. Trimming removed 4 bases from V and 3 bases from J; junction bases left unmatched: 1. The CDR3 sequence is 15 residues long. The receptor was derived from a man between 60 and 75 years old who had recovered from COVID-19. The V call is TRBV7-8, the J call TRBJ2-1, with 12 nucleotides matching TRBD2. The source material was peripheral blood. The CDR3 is CASSSGLAGYNEQFF. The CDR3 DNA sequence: TGTGCCAGCAGCTCGGGACTAGCGGGCTACAATGAGCAGTTCTTC.